Following are 7 T cell receptor beta chains from one sample sequenced in a study of T cell responses to AZD1222 COVID-19 vaccine. Assay: immunoSEQ multiplex PCR; the TCRdb copy retains only in-frame clones and omits some. The top ten hold around 3% of the sample, which has fewer than 120,000 clones, 70% to 90% seen once. The input for sequencing was peripheral blood, taken on day 0 of AZD1222 vaccination. These receptors were taken from an adult in good health.

The rearrangement joins TRBV7-2 to TRBJ2-1, with 8 bases identical to TRBD2. V dropped 3 bases and J dropped 7; count of bases not matched to a gene: 5. CDR3 length: 14 amino acids. Germline assignment: CDR1 SGHTA and CDR2 FQGNSA. The CDR3 reads CASSFLGGANEQFF. CDR3 sequence (DNA): TGTGCCAGCAGCTTCCTCGGGGGGGCGAATGAGCAGTTCTTC. Complete variable domain (other parts from reference TRBV7-2 and TRBJ2-1): GAGVSQSPSNKVTEKGKDVELRCDPISGHTALYWYRQSLGQGLEFLIYFQGNSAPDKSGLPSDRFSAERTGGSVSTLTIQRTQQEDSAVYLCASSFLGGANEQFFGPGTRLTVL.

This chain links TRBV7-2 with TRBJ2-2; 7 bases match TRBD1. This CDR3 is built from 15 residues. The J segment lost 4 bases and the V segment lost 3 bases, leaving 5 bases of the junction unmatched. CDR1 SGHTA and CDR2 FQGNSA come from the germline V gene. CDR3 sequence (DNA): TGTGCCAGCAGCTTCACAGGGGACCTCACCGGGGAGCTGTTTTTT. Protein sequence: CASSFTGDLTGELFF.

The sample holds one count of this clone. In DNA, the CDR3 is TGCGCCAGCAGCAAGACTAGCGCGAGCTCCTACAATGAGCAGTTCTTC. Translation gives CASSKTSASSYNEQFF. J is TRBJ2-1 and V is TRBV5-1; TRBD2 matches 8 bases. Looked up from germline, CDR1 is SGHRS and CDR2 is YFSETQ. The junction had 6 bases not matched to a gene; V was cut back by 4 bases and J by 0 bases. The CDR3 is 16 residues long. Based on the CDR3 plus reference TRBV5-1 and TRBJ2-1, the full variable domain is KAGVTQTPRYLIKTRGQQVTLSCSPISGHRSVSWYQQTPGQGLQFLFEYFSETQRNKGNFPGRFSGRQFSNSRSEMNVSTLELGDSALYLCASSKTSASSYNEQFFGPGTRLTVL.

The chain links TRBV4-3 to TRBJ2-2; 13 bases agree with TRBD2. After removal of 2 bases from V and 2 bases from J, the junction contained 11 bases not matched to a gene. Germline CDR1 reads LGHNA; CDR2 reads YSLEER. The CDR3 is 20 amino acids. CDR3 bases: TGCGCCAGCAGCCAAACGCCCGTGACTAGCGGGGGGCCCAACACCGGGGAGCTGTTTTTT. Translating gives CASSQTPVTSGGPNTGELFF.

The genes are TRBV6-4 and TRBJ1-1, with a tentative D call TRBD1 (6 bases). CDR1 MRHNA and CDR2 SNTAGT come from the germline V gene. This CDR3 has 13 amino acids. V dropped 5 bases and J dropped 2 bases, with 9 bases sitting between them. The CDR3 coding sequence is TGTGCCAGCAGTCAACAGGGAAACACTGAAGCTTTCTTT. It codes for CASSQQGNTEAFF.

The V and J genes are TRBV28 and TRBJ2-4; the match to TRBD1 covers 11 bases. The CDR3 consists of 16 residues. The V gene end was trimmed by 5 bases and the J gene end by 8 bases; junction bases not matched to a gene: 11. The germline V gene encodes CDR1 MDHEN and CDR2 SYDVKM. The CDR3: CASSPATGQGGYIQYF. CDR3 nucleotide sequence: TGTGCCAGCAGTCCCGCGACGGGACAGGGGGGATACATTCAGTACTTC.

This chain uses TRBV18 with TRBJ1-1; the D gene is possibly TRBD1 (5 bases). With 1 base removed from V and 1 base from J, the gap between germline ends came to 13 bases. CDR3 length equals 16 residues. Germline lookup yields CDR1 KGHSH and CDR2 LQKENI. DNA of the CDR3: TGTGCCAGCTCACCACGATCTACGACAGCGAACACTGAAGCTTTCTTT. It specifies CASSPRSTTANTEAFF.